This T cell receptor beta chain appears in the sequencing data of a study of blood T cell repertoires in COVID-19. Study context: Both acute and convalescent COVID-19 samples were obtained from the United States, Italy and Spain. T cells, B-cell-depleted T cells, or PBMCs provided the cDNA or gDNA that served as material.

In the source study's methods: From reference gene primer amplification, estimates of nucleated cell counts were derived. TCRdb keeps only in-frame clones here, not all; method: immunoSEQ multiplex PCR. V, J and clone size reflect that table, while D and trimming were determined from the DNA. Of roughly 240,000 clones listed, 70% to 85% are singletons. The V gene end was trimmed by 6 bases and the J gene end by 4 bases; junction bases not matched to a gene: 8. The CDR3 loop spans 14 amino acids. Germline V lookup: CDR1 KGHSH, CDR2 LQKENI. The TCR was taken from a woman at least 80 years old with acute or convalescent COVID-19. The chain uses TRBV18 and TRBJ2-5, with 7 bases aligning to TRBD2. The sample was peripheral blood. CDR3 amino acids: CASSKRGGGETQYF. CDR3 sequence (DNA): TGTGCCAGCTCGAAGCGGGGAGGCGGAGAGACCCAGTACTTC.